This T cell receptor (beta chain) was documented in a study of blood T cell repertoires in COVID-19. Whole-study context: Some COVID-19 samples were acute and others convalescent; all came from the United States, Italy and Spain. Sources were T cells, B-cell-depleted T cells, or PBMCs; the material itself was cDNA or gDNA.

Between the trimmed V and J ends, which lost 5 bases and 8 bases, there was a span of 18 bases. Germline CDR1 and CDR2: LNHDA and SQIVND (reference sequence). The CDR3 loop spans 15 amino acids. Source study methods: Researchers report that nucleated cell counts were estimated from reference gene primer amplification. The data were produced by immunoSEQ multiplex PCR, yet TCRdb's version contains in-frame clones alone and is incomplete. That table is the source of V, J and clone size, and D and trimming were worked out from the DNA. Here the sample spans around 60,000 clones, around 90% being singletons.

The specimen was peripheral blood. The receptor was derived from an elderly woman with active COVID-19. The chain couples TRBV19 to TRBJ1-4; D unresolved. CDR3: CASSYSTGIGEKLFF. CDR3 bases: TGTGCCAGTAGTTACAGTACGGGGATTGGAGAAAAACTGTTTTTT.